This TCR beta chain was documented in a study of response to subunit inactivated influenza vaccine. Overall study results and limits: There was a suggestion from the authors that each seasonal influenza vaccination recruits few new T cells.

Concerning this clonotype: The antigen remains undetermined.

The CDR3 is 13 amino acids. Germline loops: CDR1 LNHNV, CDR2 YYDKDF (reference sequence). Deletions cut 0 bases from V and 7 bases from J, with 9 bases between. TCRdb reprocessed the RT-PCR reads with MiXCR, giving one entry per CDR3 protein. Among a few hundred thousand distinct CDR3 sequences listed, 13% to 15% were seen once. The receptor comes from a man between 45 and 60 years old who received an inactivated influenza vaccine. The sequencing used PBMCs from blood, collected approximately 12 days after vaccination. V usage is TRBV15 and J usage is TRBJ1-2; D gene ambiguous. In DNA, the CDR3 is TGTGCCACCAGCAGAGATGCGGGTTTTGGCTACACCTTC. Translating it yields CATSRDAGFGYTF.